The next 15 T cell receptor beta chains were all read from a single sample in a study of blood T cells in healthy people across ages. A sample-barcoded 5' primer and a J-beta primer mix were used in a second PCR of roughly 6 to 11 cycles. TCRdb itself ran the 5' RACE reads through MiXCR, one entry per CDR3 protein. Of approximately 1,100,000 distinct CDR3 sequences listed, 35% to 50% are singletons. The sequencing sample was made of blood. Receptor source: an older woman in good health.

V usage is TRBV4-1 and J usage is TRBJ2-3; D unresolved. Germline V CDR1 and CDR2: MGHRA, YSYEKL. The CDR3 covers 14 residues. The ends were cut back, 0 bases at V and 2 bases at J, with 6 bases in the middle. The CDR3 sequence: CASSQDDTTDTQYF. The CDR3 DNA sequence: TGCGCCAGCAGCCAAGATGACACCACAGATACGCAGTATTTT.

The chain recombines TRBV12-3 or TRBV12-4 with TRBJ2-3; D ambiguous. V lost 2 bases to trimming and J lost 5 bases, with 14 bases between them. The CDR3 totals 15 residues. The DNA for the CDR3 is TGTGCCAGCAGTTTAAGCGAGTATGGGTTAGATACGCAGTATTTT. Amino acids: CASSLSEYGLDTQYF.

The chain uses TRBV7-6 and TRBJ2-5, with D maybe TRBD2 (5 bases). CDR3 length: 13 residues. V was cut by 6 bases and J by 1 base, with 9 bases left in between. Germline assignment: CDR1 SGHVS and CDR2 FNYEAQ. The CDR3 spells CASRLVSQETQYF. CDR3 DNA sequence: TGTGCCAGCAGACTAGTGTCCCAAGAGACCCAGTACTTC.

This clonotype has just a few counts. CDR3 residues: CATSKRQGIYEQYF. The CDR3 region has the DNA TGTGCCACCAGCAAAAGACAGGGTATTTACGAGCAGTACTTC. The V and J genes are TRBV15 and TRBJ2-4; 7 nucleotides align to TRBD1. The J call may be in error: the DNA end matches TRBJ2-7 better. Germline CDR1 reads LNHNV; CDR2 reads YYDKDF (reference sequence). The CDR3 spans 14 residues.

The chain couples TRBV7-2 to TRBJ2-7; TRBD1 aligns across 7 bases. Germline CDR1 SGHTA, CDR2 FQGNSA. The CDR3 contains 15 residues. V dropped 0 bases and J dropped 1; count of bases not matched to a gene: 3. The CDR3: CASSLAGQLSYEQYF. The CDR3, as DNA: TGTGCCAGCAGCTTAGCGGGACAGCTTTCCTACGAGCAGTACTTC.

This clonotype was recorded a few times. The V gene is TRBV14, the J gene TRBJ2-3; TRBD2 matches at 16 bases. CDR1 is SGHDN and CDR2 is FVKESK in the germline V gene. The CDR3 is 19 residues long. V gave up 2 bases and J gave up 6 bases; unmatched junction bases: 11. CDR3 DNA sequence: TGTGCCAGCAGCCAACTGGGACTAGCGGGAGGGCCTATGTTTGATACGCAGTATTTT. It specifies CASSQLGLAGGPMFDTQYF.

This clonotype was picked up one time. The rearrangement joins TRBV7-3 to TRBJ2-5; D remains ambiguous. This CDR3 has 14 residues. From germline, CDR1 is SGHTA and CDR2 FQGTGA. V lost 5 bases, J lost 0 bases, and 10 bases lay in between. The CDR3 coding sequence is TGTGCCAGCAGCAAGGCCGGTAACCAAGAGACCCAGTACTTC. Its protein is CASSKAGNQETQYF.

The rearrangement links TRBV29-1 to TRBJ2-7; D perhaps matches TRBD1 (7 bases). The CDR3 has 13 residues. V was pared by 7 bases and J by 3 bases, with 16 bases between. Per germline, CDR1 SQVTM and CDR2 ANQGSEA. The CDR3 here is CSAAGGQNYEQYF. The DNA for the CDR3 is TGCAGCGCCGCCGGGGGACAGAACTACGAGCAGTACTTC.

This chain uses TRBV15 with TRBJ2-7, with no clear D. V lost 0 bases, J lost 5 bases, and 14 bases lay in between. The CDR3 spans 15 residues. Germline V lookup: CDR1 LNHNV, CDR2 YYDKDF (reference sequence). DNA of the CDR3: TGTGCCACCAGCAGAGATAGGTGGCAGTCAAACGAGCAGTACTTC. It specifies CATSRDRWQSNEQYF. Complete variable domain (other parts from reference TRBV15 and TRBJ2-7): DAMVIQNPRYQVTQFGKPVTLSCSQTLNHNVMYWYQQKSSQAPKLLFHYYDKDFNNEADTPDNFQSRRPNTSFCFLDIRSPGLGDTAMYLCATSRDRWQSNEQYFGPGTRLTVT.

This clonotype was detected ten times or more. The chain has TRBV12-3 or TRBV12-4 and TRBJ2-7, with a possible D match to TRBD2 (6 bases). V lost 5 bases, J lost 7 bases, and 27 bases lay in between. The CDR3 is 17 amino acids. CDR3 in DNA: TGTGCCAGCAGTAACTACCGTACGGGACTCGGAGACCGAGAGCAGTACTTC. This encodes CASSNYRTGLGDREQYF.

The rearrangement joins TRBV5-1 to TRBJ1-6, with 9 bases identical to TRBD1. The germline CDR1 and CDR2 sequences are SGHRS and YFSETQ. V was clipped by 4 bases and J by 9 bases; unmatched bases: 11. This CDR3 comprises 16 residues. CDR3 sequence (DNA): TGCGCCAGCAGCAGGGACAGGGCCTTCCCCGGTTCACCCCTCCACTTT. Protein sequence: CASSRDRAFPGSPLHF.

With respect to this clonotype: At one end, the junction sequence differs from germline, possibly due to a read error. The genes are TRBV10-3 and TRBJ2-7; 8 bases match TRBD2. CDR1 ENHRY and CDR2 SYGVKD come from the germline V gene. The CDR3 totals 14 residues. The CDR3 sequence is CAISKIGRAYEQYF. CDR3 DNA: TGTGCCATCAGTAAGATCGGGAGGGCCTATGAGCAGTACTTC.

The chain carries TRBV20-1 and TRBJ2-4; D might be TRBD2 (5 bases). The DNA end favors TRBJ2-7, so the J call may be wrong. Germline V CDR1 and CDR2: DFQATT, SNEGSKA (reference sequence). This CDR3 comprises 17 residues. The DNA of the CDR3 is TGCAGTGCTAGAGATCAACGGGATCTAGACCGTACCAACGAGCAGTACTTC. Encoded protein: CSARDQRDLDRTNEQYF.

This clonotype was recorded a few times. V gene TRBV20-1 combines with J gene TRBJ2-7, with a tentative D call TRBD1 (6 bases). Per the germline V gene, CDR1 is DFQATT and CDR2 is SNEGSKA (reference sequence). CDR3 size: 12 residues. Trimming removed 5 bases at V and 2 bases at J, with 10 bases between. DNA of the CDR3: TGCAGTGCTTTGACAGGCCCCTACGAGCAGTACTTC. Protein: CSALTGPYEQYF.

Comments on this clonotype: A junction boundary mismatches the germline segment, possibly from a read error. The chain's CDR3 is CVSSLHGGNLNEQFF. The CDR3 DNA reads as TGTGTCAGCAGCTTACATGGCGGAAACCTCAATGAGCAGTTCTTC. The chain combines TRBV11-3 with TRBJ2-1; the D is unclear. The V gene's germline CDR1 is SGHNT and CDR2 YENEEA. The CDR3 length is 15 residues.